Shown below are 15 T cell receptor beta chains from a single sample sequenced in a study of cytomegalovirus exposure and HLA in healthy donors. PCR employed 60 Vbeta and 13 Jbeta primers. Method: immunoSEQ multiplex PCR; TCRdb's copy keeps in-frame clones and lacks some. This repertoire includes 90,000 to 150,000 clones. Source material: PBMCs. These receptors all come from a man aged 18-30 years in good health and CMV-seronegative.

This chain uses TRBV7-6 with TRBJ2-6; 8 positions agree with TRBD1. The CDR3 has 17 amino acids. After removal of 8 bases from V and 0 bases from J, the junction contained 9 bases not matched to a gene. The germline CDR1 and CDR2 sequences are SGHVS and FNYEAQ. In DNA form, the CDR3 reads TGTGCCAGCGGACCCGGGACAGGCTACTCTGGGGCCAACGTCCTGACTTTC. Amino acid sequence: CASGPGTGYSGANVLTF.

The chain joins TRBV13 to TRBJ2-7, with TRBD1 matching 9 bases. J gave up 3 bases and V 3 bases, and 6 bases lay outside the gene matches. The germline CDR1 and CDR2 sequences are PRHDT and FYEKMQ (reference sequence). The CDR3 totals 15 residues. The CDR3 sequence: CASSFLQGAGYEQYF. The DNA for the CDR3 is TGTGCCAGCAGCTTCCTACAGGGGGCCGGCTACGAGCAGTACTTC.

The V and J genes are TRBV23-1 and TRBJ1-3; D uncertain. TRBV23-1 is an ORF; its function is uncertain. Trimming took off 4 bases at V and 0 bases at J, with 13 bases between the two ends. CDR3 length: 16 amino acids. Here the CDR3 reads CASSPKVPNSGNTIYF. For the CDR3, the DNA is TGCGCCAGCAGTCCCAAAGTCCCTAACTCTGGAAACACCATATATTTT.

The gene calls are TRBV19 and TRBJ2-6, with a weak D call TRBD1 (7 bases). The CDR3 spans 17 residues. Germline loops: CDR1 LNHDA, CDR2 SQIVND (reference sequence). Trimming took off 5 bases at V and 0 bases at J, with 14 bases between the two ends. Here the CDR3 reads CASSGGTAHSGANVLTF. The DNA of the CDR3 is TGTGCCAGTAGTGGGGGGACAGCTCACTCTGGGGCCAACGTCCTGACTTTC.

This chain joins TRBV2 and TRBJ2-5; 11 bases align to TRBD2. This CDR3 has 15 residues. Germline CDR1 SNHLY, CDR2 FYNNEI. Germline trimming cut 6 bases from V and 11 bases from J; bases unmatched to any gene: 14. The CDR3, as DNA: TGTGCCAGCAGGCTCATAGCGGGGGGGCCCGGGGAGCAGTACTTC. This encodes CASRLIAGGPGEQYF.

The chain couples TRBV6-6 to TRBJ1-1, with TRBD1 matching 8 bases. The CDR3 consists of 14 residues. The trim removed 6 bases at V and 1 base at J, leaving 4 bases unmatched. CDR1 MNHNY and CDR2 SVGAGI come from the germline V gene (reference sequence). The CDR3: CASSSGTGNTEAFF. Written as DNA, the CDR3 is TGTGCCAGCAGCTCCGGGACAGGGAACACTGAAGCTTTCTTT.

The rearrangement links TRBV4-1 to TRBJ1-1; D is undetermined. The CDR3 has 13 amino acids. Germline V gives CDR1 MGHRA, CDR2 YSYEKL. Between the trimmed V and J ends, which lost 4 bases and 1 base, there was a span of 7 bases. In DNA form, the CDR3 reads TGCGCCAGCAGCCCCCTGTGGAACACTGAAGCTTTCTTT. Its protein is CASSPLWNTEAFF.

The V and J genes are TRBV19 and TRBJ1-6; D perhaps matches TRBD1 (5 bases). The CDR3 sequence is 14 residues long. CDR1 LNHDA and CDR2 SQIVND come from the germline V gene (reference sequence). V lost 4 bases and J 8 bases, leaving 12 bases between the germline ends. The CDR3 DNA is TGTGCCAGTAGTAGTCCAGGGTGGGATTCACCCCTCCACTTT. It codes for CASSSPGWDSPLHF.

The chain combines TRBV5-1 with TRBJ2-7; D might be TRBD2 (5 bases). V lost 0 bases and J lost 2, with 9 bases in between. Germline CDR1 is SGHRS and CDR2 is YFSETQ. CDR3 length equals 14 residues. The CDR3 sequence: CASSLATGAYEQYF. The DNA of the CDR3 is TGCGCCAGCAGCTTGGCGACCGGGGCCTACGAGCAGTACTTC.

The chain recombines TRBV5-1 with TRBJ1-5; no firm D call. CDR3 length: 13 amino acids. Germline V lookup: CDR1 SGHRS, CDR2 YFSETQ. The ends were cut back, 4 bases at V and 0 bases at J, with 5 bases in the middle. The CDR3 bases are TGCGCCAGCAGCACTACTAGCAATCAGCCCCAGCATTTT. Its translation is CASSTTSNQPQHF.

V gene TRBV5-6 combines with J gene TRBJ1-5; no clear D gene. Per germline, CDR1 SGHDT and CDR2 YYEEEE. The V end was cut by 3 bases, the J end by 1 base, with 14 bases between. This CDR3 is built from 16 residues. The CDR3: CASSSSIIRSNQPQHF. CDR3 coding DNA: TGTGCCAGCAGCTCGTCCATTATACGGAGCAATCAGCCCCAGCATTTT. Supplemented by reference TRBV5-6 and TRBJ1-5, the full variable domain reads DAGVTQSPTHLIKTRGQQVTLRCSPKSGHDTVSWYQQALGQGPQFIFQYYEEEERQRGNFPDRFSGHQFPNYSSELNVNALLLGDSALYLCASSSSIIRSNQPQHFGDGTRLSIL.

The chain has TRBV5-8 and TRBJ2-7, with D maybe TRBD2 (5 bases). The CDR3 covers 14 residues. From germline, CDR1 is SGHTS and CDR2 YDEGEE. The V and J ends lost 6 bases and 6 bases respectively, with 19 bases between them. CDR3 amino acids: CASIAWGLASEQYF. The CDR3 DNA reads as TGTGCCAGCATCGCCTGGGGTCTAGCTAGCGAGCAGTACTTC.

The gene calls are TRBV7-9 and TRBJ2-7, with TRBD1 matching 7 bases. The germline gives CDR1 SEHNR, CDR2 FQNEAQ (reference sequence). The length of the CDR3 is 15 residues. V shed 1 base, J shed 3 bases, and the junction held 6 bases outside the gene matches. The CDR3 region has the DNA TGTGCCAGCAGCTTAGGGTCCGGGACAGACTACGAGCAGTACTTC. The encoded protein is CASSLGSGTDYEQYF.

The chain is built from TRBV19 and TRBJ2-5, with 9 bases lining up with TRBD1. CDR3 length equals 14 residues. Germline values: CDR1 LNHDA, CDR2 SQIVND (reference sequence). The trim removed 4 bases at V and 5 bases at J, leaving 5 bases unmatched. This CDR3 is CASSNTGGWETQYF. The CDR3 region has the DNA TGTGCCAGTAGTAACACAGGGGGCTGGGAGACCCAGTACTTC. The full variable domain, rest sourced from reference TRBV19 and TRBJ2-5, is DGGITQSPKYLFRKEGQNVTLSCEQNLNHDAMYWYRQDPGQGLRLIYYSQIVNDFQKGDIAEGYSVSREKKESFPLTVTSAQKNPTAFYLCASSNTGGWETQYFGPGTRLLVL.

The rearrangement joins TRBV27 to TRBJ2-5; D not resolved. The CDR3 length is 13 residues. Trimming removed 7 bases from V and 4 bases from J, with 13 bases in between. Germline V gene lookup returns CDR1 MNHEY and CDR2 SMNVEV (reference sequence). The CDR3 DNA reads as TGTGCCAGCAAACTTCGGCAGGCAGAGACCCAGTACTTC. Translation gives CASKLRQAETQYF.